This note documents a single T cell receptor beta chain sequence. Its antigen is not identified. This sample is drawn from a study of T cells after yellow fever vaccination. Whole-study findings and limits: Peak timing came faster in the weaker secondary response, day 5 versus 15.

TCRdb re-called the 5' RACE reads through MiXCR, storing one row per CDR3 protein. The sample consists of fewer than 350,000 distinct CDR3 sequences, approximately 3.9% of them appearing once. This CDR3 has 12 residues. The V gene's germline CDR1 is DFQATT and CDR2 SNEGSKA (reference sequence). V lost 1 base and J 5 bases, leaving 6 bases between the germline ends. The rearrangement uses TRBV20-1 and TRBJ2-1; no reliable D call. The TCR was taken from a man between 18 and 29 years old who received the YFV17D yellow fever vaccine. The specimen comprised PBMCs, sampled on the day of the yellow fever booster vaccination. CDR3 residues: CSARAHHNEQFF. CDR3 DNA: TGCAGTGCTAGAGCCCACCACAATGAGCAGTTCTTC.